This passage covers 18 T cell receptor beta chains from one sample sequenced in a study of T-cell memory formation after mild COVID-19 (dated by TCRdb to 2020 to 2023). The receptor library was made with 5' RACE. The instrument was an Illumina NovaSeq 6000. TCRdb redid the processing of the public reads, applying fastp at Q25 and MiXCR, and retained in-frame beta chains. Each entry merges the rows of one CDR3 protein and shows their most common DNA and genes. Present in this sample are a few hundred thousand distinct CDR3 sequences, around a fifth of which were seen just once. The top ten hold around an eighth of the sample. Material for sequencing was PBMCs or a T cell subset sorted from them (not recorded which). The receptors were gathered from an adult woman who had mild COVID-19 (a few samples of this study predate the infection). The sample titles of this study are shuffled in the database, so cell type and time point are left out; the donor was told from shared clones.

Ten or more counts support this clonotype. The chain recombines TRBV27 with TRBJ2-1; D not certain. This CDR3 has 13 residues. The V and J ends lost 3 bases and 0 bases respectively, with 3 bases between them. Germline lookup yields CDR1 MNHEY and CDR2 SMNVEV (reference sequence). The CDR3 DNA follows: TGTGCCAGCAGTTTGAGCTCCTACAATGAGCAGTTCTTC. Translated, it gives CASSLSSYNEQFF.

The V call is TRBV18, the J call TRBJ2-1; D is undetermined. The V end lost 4 bases, the J end lost 6 bases, and 10 bases lay between the germline ends. This CDR3 region has 13 residues. Germline V gene data show CDR1 as KGHSH and CDR2 as LQKENI. CDR3 DNA sequence: TGTGCCAGCTCACTTCAAGGTACCAATGAGCAGTTCTTC. This translates into CASSLQGTNEQFF.

The V call is TRBV29-1, the J call TRBJ2-2, with 11 nucleotides matching TRBD2. The V gene's germline CDR1 is SQVTM and CDR2 ANQGSEA. With V trimmed by 4 bases and J by 4 bases, 5 bases remained unmatched. The length of the CDR3 is 15 residues. The CDR3 here is CSVGWLAGGTGELFF. In DNA, the CDR3 is TGCAGCGTTGGGTGGCTAGCGGGAGGCACCGGGGAGCTGTTTTTT.

In its sample, this clonotype was seen a few times. V gene TRBV27 combines with J gene TRBJ1-1; tentative D call: TRBD1 (6 bases). This CDR3 has 13 amino acids. The ends were cut back, 1 base at V and 6 bases at J, with 9 bases in the middle. Germline V gene sequence: CDR1 MNHEY, CDR2 SMNVEV (reference sequence). The CDR3 region is CASSLFGGPEAFF. CDR3 coding DNA: TGTGCCAGCAGTTTATTTGGGGGCCCTGAAGCTTTCTTT.

This sequence joins TRBV29-1 and TRBJ1-1; no firm D call. The CDR3 contains 11 residues. V dropped 4 bases and J dropped 8 bases, with 11 bases sitting between them. Germline V lookup: CDR1 SQVTM, CDR2 ANQGSEA. The CDR3: CSVGPDREAFF. CDR3 DNA: TGCAGCGTTGGCCCCGACCGAGAAGCTTTCTTT.

In its sample, this clonotype was seen a few times. The chain couples TRBV5-1 to TRBJ2-5; tentatively, D is TRBD1 (5 bases). With 0 bases removed from V and 5 bases from J, the gap between germline ends came to 14 bases. The CDR3 extends over 15 amino acids. From germline, CDR1 is SGHRS and CDR2 YFSETQ. CDR3 region: CASSLDTPRAETQYF. CDR3 coding DNA: TGCGCCAGCAGCTTGGACACCCCCAGGGCGGAGACCCAGTACTTC.

This clonotype was seen a few times. As DNA, the CDR3 is TGTGCCAGCAGCGTATTCCTGACTAGCGGGAACACCGGGGAGCTGTTTTTT. This translates into CASSVFLTSGNTGELFF. This chain uses TRBV9 with TRBJ2-2, with 9 bases aligning to TRBD2. The CDR3 runs to 17 residues. V dropped 1 base and J dropped 1; count of bases not matched to a gene: 5. CDR1 and CDR2 (germline): SGDLS, YYNGEE.

This chain's CDR3 is CASSYSGSYEQYF. The CDR3 DNA follows: TGTGCCAGCAGTTACAGCGGGAGCTACGAGCAGTACTTC. The gene calls are TRBV6-5 and TRBJ2-7; 8 bases agree with TRBD2. V gave up 2 bases and J gave up 3 bases; unmatched junction bases: 0. CDR1 is MNHEY and CDR2 is SVGAGI in the germline V gene. The CDR3 loop spans 13 amino acids.

This chain uses TRBV29-1 with TRBJ2-5; weak D call: TRBD2 (6 bases). CDR3 length: 14 amino acids. The V end lost 5 bases, the J end lost 3 bases, and 16 bases lay between the germline ends. CDR1 and CDR2 from the germline V gene are SQVTM and ANQGSEA. The DNA for the CDR3 is TGCAGCGTTTCCCGCGGGGCAGATAAAGAGACCCAGTACTTC. This sequence encodes CSVSRGADKETQYF.

The V gene is TRBV5-1, the J gene TRBJ1-1, with a weak D call TRBD1 (6 bases). The CDR3 contains 15 residues. V lost 2 bases and J lost 0, with 11 bases in between. Germline V gene data show CDR1 as SGHRS and CDR2 as YFSETQ. The CDR3 coding sequence is TGCGCCAGCAGCTTCTCCAGGGGTATGAACACTGAAGCTTTCTTT. Translated, it gives CASSFSRGMNTEAFF.

This clonotype was seen a handful of times. The rearrangement uses TRBV7-6 and TRBJ2-5, with D perhaps TRBD1 (6 bases). The CDR3 runs to 15 residues. Trimming took 1 base from V and 4 from J, leaving 13 bases between them. Germline lookup yields CDR1 SGHVS and CDR2 FNYEAQ. CDR3 sequence: CASSLGEGVGETQYF. CDR3 sequence (DNA): TGTGCCAGCAGCTTAGGAGAGGGGGTAGGAGAGACCCAGTACTTC.

There are a few counts of this clonotype. This chain's CDR3 is CASSRHAAGALYTF. CDR3 nucleotide sequence: TGTGCCAGCAGCCGCCATGCTGCGGGAGCTCTCTACACCTTC. The chain combines TRBV7-2 with TRBJ1-2; D not certain. This CDR3 has 14 amino acids. Between the trimmed V and J ends, which lost 5 bases and 10 bases, there was a span of 20 bases. Germline CDR1 is SGHTA and CDR2 is FQGNSA. Looking up the rest from reference TRBV7-2 and TRBJ1-2 gives the full variable domain: GAGVSQSPSNKVTEKGKDVELRCDPISGHTALYWYRQSLGQGLEFLIYFQGNSAPDKSGLPSDRFSAERTGGSVSTLTIQRTQQEDSAVYLCASSRHAAGALYTFGSGTRLTVV.

This clonotype has only a few counts. The chain joins TRBV4-1 to TRBJ2-3, with 12 bases that match TRBD2. This CDR3 is 17 amino acids long. Germline V gene sequence: CDR1 MGHRA, CDR2 YSYEKL. V lost 1 base, J lost 4 bases, and 6 bases stayed unmatched. CDR3 protein: CASSQGLLAGGSDTQYF. CDR3 in DNA: TGCGCCAGCAGCCAAGGACTACTAGCGGGGGGTTCAGATACGCAGTATTTT.

The chain has TRBV2 and TRBJ2-7; 11 bases fit TRBD2. This CDR3 is built from 15 residues. The germline V gene encodes CDR1 SNHLY and CDR2 FYNNEI. The junction had 7 bases not matched to a gene; V was cut back by 5 bases and J by 4 bases. The CDR3 sequence is CASSFIAGGPYEQYF. The CDR3 coding sequence is TGTGCCAGCAGTTTTATAGCGGGAGGGCCGTACGAGCAGTACTTC.

J is TRBJ2-7 and V is TRBV5-1; maybe TRBD2 (5 bases). Trimming cost V 4 bases and J 11 bases, with 13 bases left between them. The CDR3 length is 11 residues. Germline V lookup: CDR1 SGHRS, CDR2 YFSETQ. This chain's CDR3 is CASSAGETEYF. The CDR3 nucleotides are TGCGCCAGCAGCGCCGGGGAGACGGAGTACTTC.

In DNA form, the CDR3 reads TGTGCCAGCAGTGGCCCAGGGAGGCCTGAAGCTTTCTTT. This translates into CASSGPGRPEAFF. This rearrangement joins TRBV12-3 or TRBV12-4 to TRBJ1-1; a weak D match, TRBD1 (5 bases). This CDR3 spans 13 amino acids. V was trimmed by 5 bases and J by 6 bases, leaving 13 bases between them.

The CDR3 region is CATRGHRTTEAFF. The CDR3, as DNA: TGTGCCACCAGGGGACACCGGACCACTGAAGCTTTCTTT. The chain recombines TRBV24-1 with TRBJ1-1; the D gene is possibly TRBD1 (6 bases). Germline CDR1 KGHDR, CDR2 SFDVKD. The V end was cut by 7 bases, the J end by 4 bases, with 12 bases between. This CDR3 is 13 amino acids long.

The V and J genes are TRBV20-1 and TRBJ2-2; D gene unclear. CDR1 and CDR2 (germline): DFQATT, SNEGSKA (reference sequence). V lost 3 bases to trimming and J lost 5 bases, with 13 bases between them. This CDR3 spans 14 amino acids. The CDR3, as DNA: TGCAGTGCTAGGCCTGGACCGGTGACCGGGGAGCTGTTTTTT. Residues: CSARPGPVTGELFF.